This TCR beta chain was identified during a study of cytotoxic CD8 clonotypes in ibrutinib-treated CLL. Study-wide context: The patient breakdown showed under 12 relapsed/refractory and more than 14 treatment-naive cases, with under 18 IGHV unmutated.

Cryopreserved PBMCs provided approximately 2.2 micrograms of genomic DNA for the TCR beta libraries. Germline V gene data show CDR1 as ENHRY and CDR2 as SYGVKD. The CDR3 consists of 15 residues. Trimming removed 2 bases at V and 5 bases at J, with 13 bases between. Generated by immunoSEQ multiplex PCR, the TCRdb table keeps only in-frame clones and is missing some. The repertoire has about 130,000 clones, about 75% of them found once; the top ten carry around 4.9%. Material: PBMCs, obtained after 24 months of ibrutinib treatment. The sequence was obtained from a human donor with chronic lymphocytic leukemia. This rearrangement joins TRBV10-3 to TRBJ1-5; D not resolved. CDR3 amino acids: CAISEPTGGDQPQHF. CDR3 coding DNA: TGTGCCATCAGTGAGCCGACCGGAGGAGATCAGCCCCAGCATTTT.